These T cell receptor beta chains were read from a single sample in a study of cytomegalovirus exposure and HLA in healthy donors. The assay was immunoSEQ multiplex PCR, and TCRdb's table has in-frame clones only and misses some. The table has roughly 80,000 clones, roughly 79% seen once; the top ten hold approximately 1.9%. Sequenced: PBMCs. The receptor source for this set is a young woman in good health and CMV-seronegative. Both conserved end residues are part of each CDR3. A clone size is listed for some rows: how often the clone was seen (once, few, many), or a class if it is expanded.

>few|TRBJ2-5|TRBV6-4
CASSDARKQETQYF
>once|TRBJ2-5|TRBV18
CASSRQVQETQYF
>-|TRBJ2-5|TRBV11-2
CASRRQGAETQYF
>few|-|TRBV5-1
CASGQGAYEQYF
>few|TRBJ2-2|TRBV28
CASRDRGTGELFF
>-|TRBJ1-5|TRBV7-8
CASSSRTVSNQPQHF
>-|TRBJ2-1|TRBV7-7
CASSGGKGSYNEQFF
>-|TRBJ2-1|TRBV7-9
CASILAGGSGNEQFF
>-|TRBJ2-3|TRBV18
CASSPRTSGTDTQYF
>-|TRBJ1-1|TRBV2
CASSGEQGTEAFF
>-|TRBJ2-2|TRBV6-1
CATQRSGNTGELFF
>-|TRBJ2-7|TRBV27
CASSSARDSGEQYF
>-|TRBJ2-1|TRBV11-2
CASSLAPRGSSYNEQFF
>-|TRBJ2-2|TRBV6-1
CASSDLDRGFTGELFF
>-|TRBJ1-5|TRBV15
CATSRSQSSNQPQHF
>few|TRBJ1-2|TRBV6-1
CASSETLGGNYGYTF
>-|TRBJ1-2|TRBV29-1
CSVAGDRGLNYGYTF
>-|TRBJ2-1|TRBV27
CASTPRWGTQFYNEQFF
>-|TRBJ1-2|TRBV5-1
CASSLEAGGSGYTF
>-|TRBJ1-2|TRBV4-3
CASSQDLSGGHGGGYTF
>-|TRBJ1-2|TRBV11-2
CASSLGKNFGGRNYGYTF
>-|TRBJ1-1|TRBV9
CASSACRQGAFVYTEAFF
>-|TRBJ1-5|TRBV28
CASSLAGGNQPQHF